This TCR beta chain is from a study of T cell responses to AZD1222 COVID-19 vaccine. Whole-study results and caveats: Unmutated variant regions reportedly attract nearly half of all spike-specific TCRs. Just a handful of AZD1222 recipients were seropositive at baseline. It should be noted that donors were predominantly white British and more often female, and clonal diversity was possibly underestimated.

The CDR3 covers 14 residues. Germline V gene lookup returns CDR1 SGHNT and CDR2 YENEEA. The ends were cut back, 4 bases at V and 0 bases at J, with 10 bases in the middle. With regard to this clone: Its antigen is not known.

Some clones are missing from TCRdb's copy, which holds only in-frame ones; the method was immunoSEQ multiplex PCR. The sample has some 170,000 clones; 88% are singletons. The gene calls are TRBV11-3 and TRBJ2-7; D not resolved. The TCR was taken from an adult who received the AZD1222 COVID-19 vaccine. The source material was peripheral blood, sampled 28 days after the second AZD1222 dose. This chain's CDR3 is CASSSAVGSYEQYF. The DNA of the CDR3 is TGTGCCAGCAGCTCAGCTGTCGGCTCCTACGAGCAGTACTTC.